The sequence of this T cell receptor beta chain was determined in a study of post-analysis software for immune sequencing data. Turning to the study itself: The courses of disease that were included comprised relapsing-remitting, secondary progressive and progressive-relapsing multiple sclerosis. General study points: Clustering by F measure revealed strong co-clustering among samples prepared together in one batch.

Carried by the TCR beta cDNA libraries were unique molecular identifiers. MiXCR was run by TCRdb on the PCR reads, yielding one entry per CDR3 protein. Of about 210,000 distinct CDR3 sequences detected, around 29% appear once; the ten largest clones hold around 3.7%. At least ten counts were recorded for this clonotype. Its antigen remains unidentified. The sample was blood. The clonotype was recovered from a girl under 18 with multiple sclerosis.

The CDR3 loop reads CSARRGDQPQHF. The CDR3 DNA follows: TGCAGTGCTAGAAGGGGCGATCAGCCCCAGCATTTT. The chain carries TRBV20-1 and TRBJ1-5, with D possibly TRBD1 on 5 matching bases. Germline CDR1 is DFQATT and CDR2 is SNEGSKA (reference sequence). This CDR3 is 12 amino acids long. Trimming removed 2 bases from V and 5 bases from J, with 7 bases in between.